The present T cell receptor beta chain was sequenced within a study of Tregs in tolerant kidney transplant recipients. The CDR3 runs to 14 residues. Germline CDR1 reads SEHNR; CDR2 reads FQNEAQ (reference sequence). Trimming stripped 6 bases from V and 6 bases from J, with 14 bases between. Data came from immunoSEQ multiplex PCR; TCRdb stores just in-frame clones and leaves some out. The table lists about 110,000 clones, 90% of them singletons. Thawed PBMCs were FACS-sorted into unstimulated CD4+CD25+CD127- regulatory T cells, CD4+CD25- non-regulatory cells, CD4 and CD8 cells. The V and J genes are TRBV7-9 and TRBJ1-4, with D hard to call. This TCR came from a human donor who received a combined kidney and bone marrow transplant. Sequenced material: CD4+ T cells from blood, taken before the transplant. The CDR3 sequence: CASRNSTLHEKLFF. CDR3 nucleotides: TGTGCCAGCAGGAACAGTACTTTACATGAAAAACTGTTTTTT.